Here is one T cell receptor beta chain with its context. These data originate in a study of blood T cell repertoires in COVID-19. Assay used: immunoSEQ multiplex PCR; TCRdb lists only in-frame clones, some missing. The table has approximately 110,000 clones, approximately 85% seen once; the top ten hold approximately 1.5%. Germline-derived CDR1 and CDR2 are MRHNA and SNTAGT. V was shortened by 4 bases and J by 6 bases, with 4 bases between the two germline ends. This CDR3 contains 11 residues. The chain carries TRBV6-4 and TRBJ1-5, with D uncertain. The clonotype was recovered from a man aged 40-55 years with acute or convalescent COVID-19. Sequencing was carried out using peripheral blood. The CDR3 region is CASSGSQPQHF. The DNA for the CDR3 is TGTGCCAGCAGTGGTAGTCAGCCCCAGCATTTT.